The clone carrying this T cell receptor (beta chain) appeared once. The table came from immunoSEQ multiplex PCR; TCRdb's copy has only in-frame clones and leaves some out. Here the sample spans about 96,000 clones, 90% being singletons. The data originate from a study of OX40 agonist ivuxolimab in advanced cancers. This CDR3 has 14 amino acids. CDR1 and CDR2 from the germline V gene are ENHRY and SYGVKD. J gave up 7 bases and V 4 bases, and 4 bases lay outside the gene matches. This TCR was recovered from an adult with an advanced solid tumor such as melanoma, head and neck, liver or kidney cancer. Sequencing used CD4+ or CD8+ T cells sorted from blood, obtained in a trial of the OX40 agonist ivuxolimab. The V and J genes are TRBV10-3 and TRBJ2-1; 10 nucleotides agree with TRBD1. The CDR3 loop is CAISVDRGRNEQFF. CDR3 nucleotide sequence: TGTGCCATCAGTGTGGACAGGGGGAGGAATGAGCAGTTCTTC.